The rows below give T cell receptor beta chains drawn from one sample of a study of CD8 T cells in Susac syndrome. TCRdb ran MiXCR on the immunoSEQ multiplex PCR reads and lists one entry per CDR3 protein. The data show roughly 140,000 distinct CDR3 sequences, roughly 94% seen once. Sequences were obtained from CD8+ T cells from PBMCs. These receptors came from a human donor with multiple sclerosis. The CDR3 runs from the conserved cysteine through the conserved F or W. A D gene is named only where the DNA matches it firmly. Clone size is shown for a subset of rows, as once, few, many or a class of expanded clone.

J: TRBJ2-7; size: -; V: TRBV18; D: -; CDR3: CASSAGTSYEQYF; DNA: TGTGCCAGCTCCGCCGGGACCTCCTACGAGCAGTACTTC
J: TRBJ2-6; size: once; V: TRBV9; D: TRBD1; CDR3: CASSVARPGQGGAGANVLTF; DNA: TGTGCCAGCAGCGTAGCTAGACCGGGACAGGGGGGCGCTGGGGCCAACGTCCTGACTTTC
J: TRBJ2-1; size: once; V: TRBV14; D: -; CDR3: CASSQGYEQFF; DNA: TGTGCCAGCAGCCAAGGCTATGAGCAGTTCTTC
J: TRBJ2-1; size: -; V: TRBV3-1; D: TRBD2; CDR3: CASSQELRGATNEQFF; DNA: TGTGCCAGCAGCCAGGAGTTGCGGGGGGCAACCAATGAGCAGTTCTTC
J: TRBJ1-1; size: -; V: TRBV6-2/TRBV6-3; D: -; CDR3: CASSFETEAFF; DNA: TGTGCCAGCAGTTTTGAGACTGAAGCTTTCTTT
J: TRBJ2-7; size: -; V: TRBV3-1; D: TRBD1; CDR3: CASSRDRGRFEQYF; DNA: TGTGCCAGCAGCCGGGACAGGGGGCGCTTCGAGCAGTACTTC
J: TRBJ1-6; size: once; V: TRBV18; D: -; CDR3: CASSPLLTAAGELRDLHF; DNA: TGTGCCAGCTCACCACTTTTAACCGCGGCAGGGGAGCTACGGGACCTCCACTTT
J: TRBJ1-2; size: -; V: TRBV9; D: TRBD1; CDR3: CASKTGRHGYTF; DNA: TGTGCCAGCAAGACAGGGCGGCATGGCTACACCTTC
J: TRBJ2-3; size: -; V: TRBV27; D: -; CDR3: CASSAEDSTDTQYF; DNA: TGTGCCAGCAGTGCGGAAGACAGCACAGATACGCAGTATTTT
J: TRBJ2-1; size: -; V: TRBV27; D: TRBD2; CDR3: CASSLAGDYNEQFF; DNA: TGTGCCAGCAGTTTGGCGGGGGACTACAATGAGCAGTTCTTC
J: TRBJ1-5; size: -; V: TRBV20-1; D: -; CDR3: CSALRRGFDQPQHF; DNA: TGCAGTGCCCTAAGGCGGGGATTTGATCAGCCCCAGCATTTT
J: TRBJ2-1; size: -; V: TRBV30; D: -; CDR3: CAWEGNEQFF; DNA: TGTGCCTGGGAAGGCAATGAGCAGTTCTTC
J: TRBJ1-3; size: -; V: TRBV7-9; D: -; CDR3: CASSLETAARGNTIYF; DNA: TGTGCCAGCAGCTTGGAAACAGCAGCCAGGGGAAACACCATATATTTT
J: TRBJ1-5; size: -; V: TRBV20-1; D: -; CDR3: CSARDPDYSNQPQHF; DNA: TGCAGTGCTAGAGATCCTGACTATAGCAATCAGCCCCAGCATTTT
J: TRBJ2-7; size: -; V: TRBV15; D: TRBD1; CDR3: CATSRSRTGSEQYF; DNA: TGTGCCACCAGCAGATCCCGGACAGGGAGCGAGCAGTACTTC
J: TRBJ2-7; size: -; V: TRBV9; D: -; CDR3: CASSVGGDPYEQYF; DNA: TGTGCCAGCAGCGTGGGGGGCGACCCCTACGAGCAGTACTTC
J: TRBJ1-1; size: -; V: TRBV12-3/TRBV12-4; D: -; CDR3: CASSSGRLRAFF; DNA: TGTGCCAGCAGTTCGGGGCGACTCAGGGCTTTCTTT
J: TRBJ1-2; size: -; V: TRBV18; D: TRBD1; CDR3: CASSPPEPLDREVGYTF; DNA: TGTGCCAGCTCACCACCTGAACCCCTCGACAGGGAAGTTGGCTACACCTTC
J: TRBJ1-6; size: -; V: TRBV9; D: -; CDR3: CASSVSREPLYNSPLHF; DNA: TGTGCCAGCAGCGTATCCCGAGAACCCCTCTATAATTCACCCCTCCACTTT
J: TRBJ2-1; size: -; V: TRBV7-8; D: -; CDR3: CASSLAPPGDEQFF; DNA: TGTGCCAGCAGCTTAGCCCCCCCCGGCGATGAGCAGTTCTTC
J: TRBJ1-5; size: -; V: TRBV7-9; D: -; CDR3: CASSALGQPQHF; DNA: TGTGCCAGCAGCGCACTCGGTCAGCCCCAGCATTTT
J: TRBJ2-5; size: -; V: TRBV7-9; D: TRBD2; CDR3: CASSSTGRQETQYF; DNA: TGTGCCAGCAGCTCTACCGGGAGGCAAGAGACCCAGTACTTC
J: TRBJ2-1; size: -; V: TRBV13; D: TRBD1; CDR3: CASSHGTVKEQFF; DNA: TGTGCCAGCAGCCACGGGACAGTGAAGGAGCAGTTCTTC
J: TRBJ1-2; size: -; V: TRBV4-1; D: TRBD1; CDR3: CASSQVGSGGHGYTF; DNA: TGCGCCAGCAGCCAAGTCGGATCAGGGGGTCATGGCTACACCTTC
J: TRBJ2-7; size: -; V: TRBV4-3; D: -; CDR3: CASSQEETGAYEQYF; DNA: TGCGCCAGCAGCCAAGAAGAAACGGGGGCTTACGAGCAGTACTTC
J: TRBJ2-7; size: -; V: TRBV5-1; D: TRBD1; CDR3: CASSLRGTGRNEQYF; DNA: TGCGCCAGCAGCTTGCGTGGGACAGGGAGGAACGAGCAGTACTTC
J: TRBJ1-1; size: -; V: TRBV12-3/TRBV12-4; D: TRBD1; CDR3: CASSSTYRGYTEAFF; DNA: TGTGCCAGCAGTTCGACCTACAGGGGCTACACTGAAGCTTTCTTT
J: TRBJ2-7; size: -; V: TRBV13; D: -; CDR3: CASSSRLRPYEQYF; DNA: TGTGCCAGCAGCTCAAGACTCAGACCCTACGAGCAGTACTTC
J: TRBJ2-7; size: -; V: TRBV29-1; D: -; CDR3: CSVDMKGTYEQYF; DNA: TGCAGCGTTGATATGAAAGGGACCTACGAGCAGTACTTC
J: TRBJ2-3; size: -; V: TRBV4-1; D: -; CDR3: CASSGDSTDTQYF; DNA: TGCGCCAGCAGCGGGGACAGCACAGATACGCAGTATTTT
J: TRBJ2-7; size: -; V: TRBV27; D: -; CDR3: CASSLSVDSAIIQQYF; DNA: TGTGCCAGCAGTTTATCTGTGGACAGCGCTATAATTCAGCAGTACTTC
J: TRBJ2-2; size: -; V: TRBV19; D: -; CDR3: CASSIRRGNTGELFF; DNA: TGTGCCAGTAGTATCCGCAGGGGGAACACCGGGGAGCTGTTTTTT
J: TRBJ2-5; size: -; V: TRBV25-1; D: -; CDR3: CASSDPSARGETQYF; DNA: TGTGCCAGCAGTGACCCTTCGGCGCGGGGAGAGACCCAGTACTTC